This T cell receptor (beta chain) stems from a study of cytomegalovirus exposure and HLA in healthy donors. Regarding the study as a whole: TCR clusters originating in the first cohort tended to co-occur in the roughly 110 validation repertoires, according to a later analysis. Many donors carried some public TCRs, although rarity characterized most TCR sequences.

Trimming took off 2 bases at V and 8 bases at J, with 16 bases between the two ends. The CDR3 is 15 residues long. Germline assignment: CDR1 SGHAT and CDR2 FQDESV (reference sequence). Points on this clone: What it binds is unknown.

Clones were sequenced by immunoSEQ multiplex PCR, and TCRdb holds only the in-frame ones, with some missing. The repertoire holds 200,000 or so clones, around 84% seen once, with 10% to 15% in the top ten. The chain joins TRBV11-1 to TRBJ2-1; the D gene is possibly TRBD2 (6 bases). Material: PBMCs. This receptor was obtained from a woman between 25 and 40 years old in good health and CMV-seropositive. CDR3 sequence: CASSLLSGVGDEQFF. CDR3 DNA sequence: TGTGCCAGCAGCTTACTATCGGGAGTAGGGGATGAGCAGTTCTTC. Full variable domain (rest looked up from reference TRBV11-1 and TRBJ2-1): EAEVAQSPRYKITEKSQAVAFWCDPISGHATLYWYRQILGQGPELLVQFQDESVVDDSQLPKDRFSAERLKGVDSTLKIQPAELGDSAMYLCASSLLSGVGDEQFFGPGTRLTVL.